The 32 T cell receptor beta chains in this list originate from one sample, sequenced in a study of blood T cell repertoires in COVID-19. Profiled with immunoSEQ multiplex PCR; TCRdb holds only in-frame clones, not every one. The top ten hold more than 5.5% of the sample, which has more than 100,000 clones, roughly nine tenths seen once. Sequencing was done on a sample of peripheral blood. These receptors were collected from a human donor in a cohort sampled during active COVID-19.

The chain employs TRBV7-6 and TRBJ2-1, with 8 positions matching TRBD1. This CDR3 region has 16 residues. After removal of 5 bases from V and 3 bases from J, the junction contained 9 bases not matched to a gene. From germline, CDR1 is SGHVS and CDR2 FNYEAQ. The CDR3 nucleotides read TGTGCCAGCAGCCCCCTCAGGACAGGGAACTACAATGAGCAGTTCTTC. Its protein product is CASSPLRTGNYNEQFF.

In its sample, this clone was seen once. The CDR3 sequence: CASSRYRGSRENTEAFF. In nucleotides, the CDR3 is TGTGCCAGCTCACGCTACAGGGGGTCAAGAGAGAACACTGAAGCTTTCTTT. V usage is TRBV18 and J usage is TRBJ1-1; TRBD1 aligns across 8 bases. This CDR3 comprises 17 residues. CDR1 and CDR2 (germline): KGHSH, LQKENI. V dropped 4 bases and J dropped 1; count of bases not matched to a gene: 11. Full variable domain (rest looked up from reference TRBV18 and TRBJ1-1): NAGVMQNPRHLVRRRGQEARLRCSPMKGHSHVYWYRQLPEEGLKFMVYLQKENIIDESGMPKERFSAEFPKEGPSILRIQQVVRGDSAAYFCASSRYRGSRENTEAFFGQGTRLTVV.

V and J are TRBV13 and TRBJ1-2; 9 nucleotides agree with TRBD1. Germline V gene data show CDR1 as PRHDT and CDR2 as FYEKMQ (reference sequence). The CDR3 is 14 amino acids. The trim removed 1 base at V and 7 bases at J, leaving 4 bases unmatched. CDR3: CASSLVGTGFGYTF. Written as DNA, the CDR3 is TGTGCCAGCAGCTTAGTTGGGACAGGGTTTGGCTACACCTTC.

The gene calls are TRBV20-1 and TRBJ2-4, with D uncertain. The germline V gene encodes CDR1 DFQATT and CDR2 SNEGSKA (reference sequence). The CDR3 totals 11 residues. V was cut by 3 bases and J by 8 bases, with 8 bases left in between. As DNA, the CDR3 is TGCAGTGCTAGTCTGCGTGACATTCAGTACTTC. Protein product: CSASLRDIQYF.

This clone appeared a single time. The rearrangement uses TRBV7-3 and TRBJ2-1; D is undetermined. This CDR3 has 13 residues. The V end was cut by 0 bases, the J end by 5 bases, with 5 bases between. CDR1 is SGHTA, CDR2 FQGTGA, per germline. As DNA, the CDR3 is TGTGCCAGCAGCTTAACGTTCGACAATGAGCAGTTCTTC. This translates into CASSLTFDNEQFF.

The chain uses TRBV6-5 and TRBJ2-1, with TRBD2 identical over 14 bases. V lost 6 bases and J lost 7; bases outside the gene matches: 5. Germline CDR1 and CDR2: MNHEY and SVGAGI. The CDR3 loop spans 15 amino acids. The CDR3 coding sequence is TGTGCCAGCAGCGGACTAGCGGGAGGTTTTAATGAGCAGTTCTTC. Translating it yields CASSGLAGGFNEQFF.

J is TRBJ1-2 and V is TRBV19, with a tentative D call TRBD1 (6 bases). This CDR3 spans 14 amino acids. The V gene's germline CDR1 is LNHDA and CDR2 SQIVND (reference sequence). The V end was cut by 7 bases, the J end by 7 bases, with 19 bases between. The CDR3 here is CASTPGGGAAGYTF. The CDR3 nucleotides read TGTGCCAGTACCCCGGGCGGGGGGGCTGCTGGCTACACCTTC.

This chain uses TRBV29-1 with TRBJ2-3; the match to TRBD2 covers 7 bases. V gave up 3 bases and J gave up 2 bases; unmatched junction bases: 14. CDR1 and CDR2 from the germline V gene are SQVTM and ANQGSEA. The CDR3 runs to 17 residues. The CDR3 nucleotides read TGCAGCGTTGAGCGAGACACCGGGACTATCAACACAGATACGCAGTATTTT. This codes for CSVERDTGTINTDTQYF.

The genes are TRBV3-1 (or the pseudogene TRBV3-2) and TRBJ1-2, with TRBD1 matching 11 bases. The junction had 7 bases not matched to a gene; V was cut back by 1 base and J by 0 bases. CDR1 LGHDT and CDR2 YNNKEL come from the germline V gene (reference sequence). The CDR3 extends over 18 amino acids. The DNA for the CDR3 is TGTGCCAGCAGCCAAGGGGACAGGGGGACAGGAACTAACTATGGCTACACCTTC. Translation gives CASSQGDRGTGTNYGYTF.

The table lists this clone with a few counts. The chain employs TRBV7-2 and TRBJ2-5, with D maybe TRBD2 (6 bases). Trimming removed 3 bases from V and 4 bases from J, with 18 bases in between. The CDR3 runs 16 residues. From germline, CDR1 is SGHTA and CDR2 FQGNSA. DNA for the CDR3: TGTGCCAGCAGCTTGGGCGGGGCCCCCAAGGGAGAGACCCAGTACTTC. Translated: CASSLGGAPKGETQYF.

The sample holds a few counts of this clone. This chain connects TRBV5-4 to TRBJ2-7; 10 nucleotides line up with TRBD2. Germline loops: CDR1 SGHNT, CDR2 YYREEE (reference sequence). Germline trimming cut 1 base from V and 5 bases from J; bases unmatched to any gene: 12. CDR3 length: 17 residues. CDR3 DNA sequence: TGTGCCAGCAGCTTGTTATATGGTAGCGGGAGGTACCACGAGCAGTACTTC. Its protein is CASSLLYGSGRYHEQYF.

The chain has TRBV7-9 and TRBJ2-1; TRBD2 might be the D (5 bases). Germline V gene sequence: CDR1 SEHNR, CDR2 FQNEAQ (reference sequence). V was trimmed by 0 bases and J by 5 bases, leaving 11 bases between them. The CDR3 length is 15 residues. CDR3 nucleotide sequence: TGTGCCAGCAGCTTAGCCTCCGGGGAAGACAATGAGCAGTTCTTC. It is translated as CASSLASGEDNEQFF.

The V gene is TRBV3-1 (or the pseudogene TRBV3-2), the J gene TRBJ2-7, with 7 bases fitting TRBD1. Germline CDR1 is LGHDT and CDR2 is YNNKEL (reference sequence). V dropped 0 bases and J dropped 2; count of bases not matched to a gene: 7. This CDR3 has 16 amino acids. In nucleotides, the CDR3 is TGTGCCAGCAGCCAAGATTTGGGGGACAGTCCCTACGAGCAGTACTTC. Translating it yields CASSQDLGDSPYEQYF.

The V call is TRBV28, the J call TRBJ2-2; 12 nucleotides match TRBD2. This CDR3 is built from 19 residues. Germline CDR1 and CDR2: MDHEN and SYDVKM. Trimming cost V 3 bases and J 5 bases; bases outside gene matches: 13. CDR3 residues: CASSLRTSGGSPWTGELFF. CDR3 bases: TGTGCCAGCAGTTTGAGAACTAGCGGGGGGTCCCCGTGGACCGGGGAGCTGTTTTTT.

The chain is built from TRBV9 and TRBJ2-7; 11 bases align to TRBD2. CDR1 and CDR2 (germline): SGDLS, YYNGEE. The V segment lost 3 bases and the J segment 2 bases; nucleotides outside the gene matches: 10. The CDR3 is made up of 17 amino acids. CDR3 coding DNA: TGTGCCAGCAGCGGACTAGCGGGATCCAAAACCACCTACGAGCAGTACTTC. Protein product: CASSGLAGSKTTYEQYF.

The V and J genes are TRBV21-1 and TRBJ2-1; the D segment call TRBD2 is taken from the table without a DNA check. TRBV21-1 is flagged as a pseudogene. The CDR3 spans 17 residues. CDR3 in DNA: TGTGCCAGCAGCAAACTTGTTCGGGGGGATTCATACAATGAGCAGTTCTTC. Amino acid sequence: CASSKLVRGDSYNEQFF.

This rearrangement joins TRBV30 to TRBJ2-1, with D perhaps matching TRBD2 (5 bases). Germline CDR1 and CDR2: GTSNPN and SVGIG (reference sequence). This CDR3 spans 13 amino acids. CDR3 bases: TGTCCCCTCCGGGGAAGATCCTACAATGAGCAGTTCTTC. It is translated as CPLRGRSYNEQFF.

V usage is TRBV6-5 and J usage is TRBJ2-7; 9 nucleotides agree with TRBD1. Germline trimming cut 6 bases from V and 0 bases from J; bases unmatched to any gene: 6. CDR3 length: 15 amino acids. Germline-derived CDR1 and CDR2 are MNHEY and SVGAGI. As DNA, the CDR3 is TGTGCCAGCAGATTTGGGACAGGGTCCTCCTACGAGCAGTACTTC. It yields the protein CASRFGTGSSYEQYF.

This sequence joins TRBV4-2 and TRBJ1-1; 7 bases are shared with TRBD1. Germline CDR1 reads LGHNA; CDR2 reads YNFKEQ. V shed 4 bases and J 4 bases; nucleotides not matched to a gene: 3. The CDR3 is made up of 13 amino acids. The CDR3 loop is CASSPGQRTEAFF. The CDR3 region has the DNA TGTGCCAGCAGCCCGGGACAGCGCACTGAAGCTTTCTTT.

This clone was seen a few times. This chain links TRBV2 with TRBJ1-2; 10 positions match TRBD1. Per the germline V gene, CDR1 is SNHLY and CDR2 is FYNNEI. CDR3 length: 14 residues. The ends lost 8 bases at V and 5 bases at J; junction bases unmatched: 8. The CDR3 loop is CASSFGQGGYGYTF. CDR3 nucleotide sequence: TGTGCCAGCTCCTTCGGACAGGGGGGGTATGGCTACACCTTC.

The rearrangement links TRBV28 to TRBJ2-7; D not certain. Deletions cut 4 bases from V and 0 bases from J, with 16 bases between. The germline V gene encodes CDR1 MDHEN and CDR2 SYDVKM. The CDR3 totals 16 residues. The CDR3 spells CASSSRMAQISYEQYF. DNA for the CDR3: TGTGCCAGCAGTTCTCGCATGGCCCAGATCTCCTACGAGCAGTACTTC.

The chain employs TRBV11-3 and TRBJ2-6; TRBD2 might be the D (7 bases). V lost 5 bases to trimming and J lost 2 bases, with 16 bases between them. Germline V gene sequence: CDR1 SGHNT, CDR2 YENEEA. The CDR3 has 17 amino acids. The CDR3 sequence is CASSPTSGGAGANVLTF. In DNA form, the CDR3 reads TGTGCCAGCAGCCCCACATCGGGGGGCGCTGGGGCCAACGTCCTGACTTTC.

This clone was picked up a small number of times. This chain connects TRBV15 to TRBJ2-5; TRBD2 might be the D (6 bases). This CDR3 region has 17 residues. V lost 2 bases and J 3 bases, leaving 19 bases between the germline ends. Germline lookup yields CDR1 LNHNV and CDR2 YYDKDF (reference sequence). In DNA, the CDR3 is TGTGCCACCAGCAGAATAGACTTGGGACTGGAGGAAGAGACCCAGTACTTC. Translation gives CATSRIDLGLEEETQYF.

For the CDR3, the DNA is TGTGCCAGCAGCTTACTCGGGACTAGCGGGGGCAATGAGCAGTTCTTC. It yields the protein CASSLLGTSGGNEQFF. The gene calls are TRBV7-2 and TRBJ2-1, with TRBD2 matching 14 bases. The V gene end was trimmed by 2 bases and the J gene end by 6 bases; junction bases not matched to a gene: 3. The CDR3 runs to 16 residues. Germline V gives CDR1 SGHTA, CDR2 FQGNSA. The full variable domain, with the rest looked up from reference TRBV7-2 and TRBJ2-1, is GAGVSQSPSNKVTEKGKDVELRCDPISGHTALYWYRQSLGQGLEFLIYFQGNSAPDKSGLPSDRFSAERTGGSVSTLTIQRTQQEDSAVYLCASSLLGTSGGNEQFFGPGTRLTVL.

The chain employs TRBV27 and TRBJ2-1; possibly TRBD2 for D (6 bases). This CDR3 spans 13 amino acids. V was pared by 2 bases and J by 4 bases, with 6 bases between. Germline V gene sequence: CDR1 MNHEY, CDR2 SMNVEV (reference sequence). The chain's CDR3 is CASSLGLYNEQFF. DNA of the CDR3: TGTGCCAGCAGTTTAGGACTATACAATGAGCAGTTCTTC.

The rearrangement joins TRBV4-2 to TRBJ2-1; 7 bases fit TRBD2. The CDR3 loop spans 15 amino acids. V lost 0 bases to trimming and J lost 9 bases; unmatched junction nucleotides: 8. CDR1 and CDR2 from the germline V gene are LGHNA and YNFKEQ. The CDR3 here is CASSQEAGSAVEQFF. The DNA for the CDR3 is TGTGCCAGCAGCCAAGAAGCGGGATCCGCGGTTGAGCAGTTCTTC.

This clone was seen only once. The CDR3: CASSLAAGQRYGYTF. CDR3 sequence (DNA): TGTGCCAGCAGCTTAGCGGCAGGACAGCGATATGGCTACACCTTC. This rearrangement joins TRBV7-9 to TRBJ1-2, with D perhaps matching TRBD1 (6 bases). Germline lookup yields CDR1 SEHNR and CDR2 FQNEAQ (reference sequence). Between the trimmed V and J ends, which lost 0 bases and 5 bases, there was a span of 13 bases. This CDR3 has 15 residues. Supplemented by reference TRBV7-9 and TRBJ1-2, the full variable domain reads DTGVSQNPRHKITKRGQNVTFRCDPISEHNRLYWYRQTLGQGPEFLTYFQNEAQLEKSRLLSDRFSAERPKGSFSTLEIQRTEQGDSAMYLCASSLAAGQRYGYTFGSGTRLTVV.

The J gene is TRBJ2-1, the V gene TRBV6-5, with 7 positions matching TRBD1. This CDR3 comprises 16 residues. The V gene end was trimmed by 0 bases and the J gene end by 8 bases; junction bases not matched to a gene: 10. CDR1 is MNHEY, CDR2 SVGAGI, per germline. The CDR3 sequence is CASSYSKITGEYEQFF. CDR3 in DNA: TGTGCCAGCAGTTACTCGAAGATAACAGGGGAATATGAGCAGTTCTTC.

The CDR3 DNA follows: TGTGCCAGCAGCCGGGAGGACGGTAGCTCTGGAAACACCATATATTTT. It is translated as CASSREDGSSGNTIYF. The rearrangement links TRBV7-8 to TRBJ1-3; D remains unclear. Trimming left V 5 bases short and J 0 bases short, with 14 bases between. This CDR3 region has 16 residues. CDR1 is SGHVS and CDR2 is FQNEAQ in the germline V gene.

The chain is built from TRBV29-1 and TRBJ2-7, with TRBD1 matching over 7 bases. Per the germline V gene, CDR1 is SQVTM and CDR2 is ANQGSEA. V dropped 4 bases and J dropped 0; count of bases not matched to a gene: 9. The CDR3 covers 15 residues. The CDR3 spells CSVANGQGDSYEQYF. The CDR3, as DNA: TGCAGCGTTGCAAATGGCCAGGGGGACTCCTACGAGCAGTACTTC.

V is TRBV25-1 and J is TRBJ2-2, with 13 bases lining up with TRBD2. After removal of 2 bases from V and 3 bases from J, the junction contained 3 bases not matched to a gene. Germline-derived CDR1 and CDR2 are MGHDK and SYGVNS. The CDR3 has 17 amino acids. The CDR3 nucleotides are TGTGCCAGCAGTGAAACTAGCGGGGGGGCCCACACCGGGGAGCTGTTTTTT. Its translation: CASSETSGGAHTGELFF.

The J gene is TRBJ2-1, the V gene TRBV2; 9 bases align to TRBD2. The germline V gene encodes CDR1 SNHLY and CDR2 FYNNEI. With 2 bases clipped from V and 6 bases from J, the junction kept 8 bases outside the gene matches. The CDR3 is 16 amino acids. CDR3 sequence: CASSEKGAGGPNEQFF. The CDR3 nucleotides read TGTGCCAGCAGTGAAAAGGGCGCGGGGGGGCCCAATGAGCAGTTCTTC.